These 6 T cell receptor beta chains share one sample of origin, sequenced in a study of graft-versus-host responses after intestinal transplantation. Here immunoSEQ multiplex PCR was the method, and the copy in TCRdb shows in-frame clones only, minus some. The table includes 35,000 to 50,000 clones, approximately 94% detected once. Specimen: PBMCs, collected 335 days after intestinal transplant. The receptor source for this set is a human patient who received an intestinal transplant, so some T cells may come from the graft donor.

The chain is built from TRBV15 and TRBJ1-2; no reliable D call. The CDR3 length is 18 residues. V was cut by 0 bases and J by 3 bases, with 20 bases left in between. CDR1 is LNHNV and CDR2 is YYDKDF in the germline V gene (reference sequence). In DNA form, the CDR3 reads TGTGCCACCAGCAGAGACCCGCCCGATGCCACCATCGACTATGGCTACACCTTC. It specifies CATSRDPPDATIDYGYTF.

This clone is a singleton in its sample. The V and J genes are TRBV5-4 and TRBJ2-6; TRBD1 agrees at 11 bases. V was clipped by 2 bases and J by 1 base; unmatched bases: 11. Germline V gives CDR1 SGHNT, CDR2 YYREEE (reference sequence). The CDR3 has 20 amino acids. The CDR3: CASSFEGGQGEGSGANVLTF. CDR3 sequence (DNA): TGTGCCAGCAGCTTTGAGGGGGGACAGGGGGAAGGATCTGGGGCCAACGTCCTGACTTTC.

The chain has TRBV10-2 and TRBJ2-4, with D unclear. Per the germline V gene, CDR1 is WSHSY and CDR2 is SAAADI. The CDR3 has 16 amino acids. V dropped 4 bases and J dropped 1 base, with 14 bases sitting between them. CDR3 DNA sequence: TGCGCCAGCAGTGCTAGTCCCAGTATGGCCAAAAACATTCAGTACTTC. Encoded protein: CASSASPSMAKNIQYF.

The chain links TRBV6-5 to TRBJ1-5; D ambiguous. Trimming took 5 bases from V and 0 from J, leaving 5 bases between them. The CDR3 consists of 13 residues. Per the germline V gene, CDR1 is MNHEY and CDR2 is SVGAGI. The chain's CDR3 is CASSRNSNQPQHF. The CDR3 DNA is TGTGCCAGCAGTAGGAATAGCAATCAGCCCCAGCATTTT.

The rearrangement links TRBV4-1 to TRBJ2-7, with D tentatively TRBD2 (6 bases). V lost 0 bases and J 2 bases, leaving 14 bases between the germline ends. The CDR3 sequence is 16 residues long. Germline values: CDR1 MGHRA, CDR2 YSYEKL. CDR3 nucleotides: TGCGCCAGCAGCCAAGACGGTCGCGGGGCCACCTACGAGCAGTACTTC. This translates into CASSQDGRGATYEQYF.

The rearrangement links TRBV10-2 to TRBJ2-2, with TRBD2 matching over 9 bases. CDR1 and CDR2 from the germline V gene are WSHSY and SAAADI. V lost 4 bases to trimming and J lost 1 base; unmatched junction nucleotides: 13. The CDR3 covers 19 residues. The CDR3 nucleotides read TGCGCCAGCAGTGGTGCGGGGGGGCCACGAGTGGGGAACACCGGGGAGCTGTTTTTT. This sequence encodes CASSGAGGPRVGNTGELFF.